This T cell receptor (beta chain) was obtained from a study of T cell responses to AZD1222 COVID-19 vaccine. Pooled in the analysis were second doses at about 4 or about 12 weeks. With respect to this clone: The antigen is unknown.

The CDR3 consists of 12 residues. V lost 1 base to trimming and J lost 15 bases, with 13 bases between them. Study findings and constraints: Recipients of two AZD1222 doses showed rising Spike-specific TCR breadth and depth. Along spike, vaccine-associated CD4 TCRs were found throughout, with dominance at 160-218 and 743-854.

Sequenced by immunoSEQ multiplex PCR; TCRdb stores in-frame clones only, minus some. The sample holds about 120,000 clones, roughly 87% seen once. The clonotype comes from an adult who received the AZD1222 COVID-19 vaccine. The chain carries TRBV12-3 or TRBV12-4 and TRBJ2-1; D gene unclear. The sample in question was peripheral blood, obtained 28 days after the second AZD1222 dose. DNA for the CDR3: TGTGCCAGCAGTTTAGGCCCCCAGCAAGGGTTCTTC. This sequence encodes CASSLGPQQGFF.